This record covers a single T cell receptor (beta chain). Its target is not known. The data stem from a study of post-analysis software for immune sequencing data. Tagging with unique molecular identifiers was a feature of the TCR beta cDNA libraries. TCRdb used MiXCR to reprocess the PCR reads, holding one entry per CDR3 protein. The sample consists of 700,000 to 900,000 distinct CDR3 sequences, around 42% of them appearing once. Per the germline V gene, CDR1 is SQVTM and CDR2 is ANQGSEA. The CDR3 totals 14 residues. V was pared by 5 bases and J by 0 bases, with 10 bases between. Study conclusions and caveats: Four to six TRBV segments were significantly more frequent in patients than in controls. TRBV5-6, TRBV5-1 and TRBV20-1 were among these segments. The study found significantly lower normalized Chao1 diversity in multiple sclerosis patients than in controls.

This clonotype was obtained from a girl aged 5 to 17 with multiple sclerosis. Specimen: blood. The V gene is TRBV29-1, the J gene TRBJ2-2; D unresolved. CDR3 residues: CSVQARPNTGELFF. In nucleotides, the CDR3 is TGCAGCGTTCAGGCCAGACCGAACACCGGGGAGCTGTTTTTT.